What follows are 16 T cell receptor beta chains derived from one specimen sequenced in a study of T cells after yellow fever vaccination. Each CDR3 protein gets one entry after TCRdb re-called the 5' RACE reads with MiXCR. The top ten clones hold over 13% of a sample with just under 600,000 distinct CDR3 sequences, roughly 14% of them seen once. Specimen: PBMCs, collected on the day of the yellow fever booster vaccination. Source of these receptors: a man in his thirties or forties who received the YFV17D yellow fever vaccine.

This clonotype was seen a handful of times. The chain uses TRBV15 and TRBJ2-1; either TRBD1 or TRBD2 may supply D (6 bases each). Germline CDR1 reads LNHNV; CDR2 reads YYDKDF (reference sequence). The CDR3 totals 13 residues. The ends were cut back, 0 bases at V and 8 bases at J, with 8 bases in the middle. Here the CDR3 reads CATSRDRGDEQFF. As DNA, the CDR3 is TGTGCCACCAGCAGAGATAGGGGGGATGAGCAGTTCTTC. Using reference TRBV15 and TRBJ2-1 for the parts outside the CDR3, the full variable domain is DAMVIQNPRYQVTQFGKPVTLSCSQTLNHNVMYWYQQKSSQAPKLLFHYYDKDFNNEADTPDNFQSRRPNTSFCFLDIRSPGLGDTAMYLCATSRDRGDEQFFGPGTRLTVL.

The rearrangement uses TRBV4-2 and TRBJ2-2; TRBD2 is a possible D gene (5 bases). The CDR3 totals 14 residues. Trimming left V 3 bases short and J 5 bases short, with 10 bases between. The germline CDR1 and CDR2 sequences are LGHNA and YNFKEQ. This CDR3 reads CASSHKGGTGELFF. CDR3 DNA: TGTGCCAGCAGCCACAAGGGCGGGACCGGGGAGCTGTTTTTT.

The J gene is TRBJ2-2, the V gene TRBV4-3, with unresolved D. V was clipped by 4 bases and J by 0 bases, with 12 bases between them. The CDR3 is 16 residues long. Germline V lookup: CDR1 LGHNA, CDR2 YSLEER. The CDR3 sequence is CASSLAARSNTGELFF. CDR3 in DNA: TGCGCCAGCAGCCTCGCCGCGCGGTCGAACACCGGGGAGCTGTTTTTT.

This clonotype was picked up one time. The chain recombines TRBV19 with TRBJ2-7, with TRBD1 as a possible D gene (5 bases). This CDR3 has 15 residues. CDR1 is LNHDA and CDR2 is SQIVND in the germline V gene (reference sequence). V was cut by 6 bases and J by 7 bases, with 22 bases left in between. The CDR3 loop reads CASSSPGRVKGEQYF. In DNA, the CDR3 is TGTGCCAGTAGCTCCCCCGGCAGGGTCAAGGGGGAGCAGTACTTC.

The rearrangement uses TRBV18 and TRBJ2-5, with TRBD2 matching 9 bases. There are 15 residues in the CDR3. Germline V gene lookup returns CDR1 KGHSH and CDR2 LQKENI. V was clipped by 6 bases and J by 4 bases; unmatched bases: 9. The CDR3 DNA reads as TGTGCCAGCTCGCTGCTAGCGGGGAGCTCAGAGACCCAGTACTTC. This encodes CASSLLAGSSETQYF. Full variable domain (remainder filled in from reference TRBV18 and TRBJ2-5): NAGVMQNPRHLVRRRGQEARLRCSPMKGHSHVYWYRQLPEEGLKFMVYLQKENIIDESGMPKERFSAEFPKEGPSILRIQQVVRGDSAAYFCASSLLAGSSETQYFGPGTRLLVL.

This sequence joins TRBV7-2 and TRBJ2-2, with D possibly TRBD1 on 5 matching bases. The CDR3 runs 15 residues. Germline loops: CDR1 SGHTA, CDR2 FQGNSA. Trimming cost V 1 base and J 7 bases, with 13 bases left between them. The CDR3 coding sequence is TGTGCCAGCAGCTTAGGGGGCAGGTCGATCGGGGAGCTGTTTTTT. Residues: CASSLGGRSIGELFF.

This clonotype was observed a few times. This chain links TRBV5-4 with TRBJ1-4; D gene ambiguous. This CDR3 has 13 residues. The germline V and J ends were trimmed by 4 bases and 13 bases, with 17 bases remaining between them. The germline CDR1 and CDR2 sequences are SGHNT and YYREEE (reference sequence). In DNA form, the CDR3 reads TGTGCCAGCAGCCCAGGCGAGGGTGGAGGACTGTTTTTT. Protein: CASSPGEGGGLFF.

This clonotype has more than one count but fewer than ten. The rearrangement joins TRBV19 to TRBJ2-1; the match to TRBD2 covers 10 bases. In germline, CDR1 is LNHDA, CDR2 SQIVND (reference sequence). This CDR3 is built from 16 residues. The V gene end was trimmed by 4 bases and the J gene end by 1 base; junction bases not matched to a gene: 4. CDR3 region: CASSTQAGGSYNEQFF. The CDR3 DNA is TGTGCCAGTAGTACTCAAGCGGGAGGGTCCTACAATGAGCAGTTCTTC.

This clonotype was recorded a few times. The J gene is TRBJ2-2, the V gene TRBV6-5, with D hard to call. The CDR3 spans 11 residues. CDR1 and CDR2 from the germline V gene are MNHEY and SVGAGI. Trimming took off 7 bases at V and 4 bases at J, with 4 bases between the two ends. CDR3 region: CASKLTGELFF. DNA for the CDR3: TGTGCCAGCAAACTCACCGGGGAGCTGTTTTTT.

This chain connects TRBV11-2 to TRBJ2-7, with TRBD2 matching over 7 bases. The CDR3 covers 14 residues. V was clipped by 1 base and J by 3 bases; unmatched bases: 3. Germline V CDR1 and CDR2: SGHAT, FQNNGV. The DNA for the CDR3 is TGTGCCAGCAGCTTAGGCGGGAGCTACTACGAGCAGTACTTC. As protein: CASSLGGSYYEQYF.

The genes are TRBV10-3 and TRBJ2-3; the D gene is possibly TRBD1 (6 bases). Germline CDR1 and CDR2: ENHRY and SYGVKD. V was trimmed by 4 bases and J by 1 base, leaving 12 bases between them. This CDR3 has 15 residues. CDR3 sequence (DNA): TGTGCCATCAGTGGCTCGGGACACGGCACAGATACGCAGTATTTT. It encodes CAISGSGHGTDTQYF.

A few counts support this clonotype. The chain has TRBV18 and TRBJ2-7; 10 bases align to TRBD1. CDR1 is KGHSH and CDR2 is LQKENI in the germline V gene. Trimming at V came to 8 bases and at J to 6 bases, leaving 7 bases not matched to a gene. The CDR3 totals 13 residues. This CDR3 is CASTRGQGSEQYF. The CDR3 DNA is TGTGCCAGCACAAGGGGACAGGGGTCCGAGCAGTACTTC.

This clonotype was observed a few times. CDR3 nucleotide sequence: TGTGCCAGCAGCTTAAGGCTGGTAGATACAGATACGCAGTATTTT. Its translation is CASSLRLVDTDTQYF. The gene calls are TRBV7-8 and TRBJ2-3; D is unresolved. The CDR3 extends over 15 amino acids. CDR1 is SGHVS, CDR2 FQNEAQ, per germline. The V and J ends lost 2 bases and 3 bases respectively, with 12 bases between them.

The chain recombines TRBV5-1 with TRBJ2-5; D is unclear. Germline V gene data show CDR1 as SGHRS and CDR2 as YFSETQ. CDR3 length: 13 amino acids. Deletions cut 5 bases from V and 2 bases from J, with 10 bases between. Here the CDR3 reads CASSRNGQETQYF. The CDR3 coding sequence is TGCGCCAGCAGTAGGAACGGACAAGAGACCCAGTACTTC. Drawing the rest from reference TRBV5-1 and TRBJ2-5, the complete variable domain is KAGVTQTPRYLIKTRGQQVTLSCSPISGHRSVSWYQQTPGQGLQFLFEYFSETQRNKGNFPGRFSGRQFSNSRSEMNVSTLELGDSALYLCASSRNGQETQYFGPGTRLLVL.

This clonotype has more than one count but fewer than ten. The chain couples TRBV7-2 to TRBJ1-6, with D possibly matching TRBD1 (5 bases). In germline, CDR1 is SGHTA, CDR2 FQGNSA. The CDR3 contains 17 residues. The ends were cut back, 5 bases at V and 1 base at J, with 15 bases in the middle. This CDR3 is CASSLPREKSYNSPLHF. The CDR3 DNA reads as TGTGCCAGCAGCCTGCCCAGGGAGAAATCCTATAATTCACCCCTCCACTTT. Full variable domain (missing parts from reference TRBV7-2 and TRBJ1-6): GAGVSQSPSNKVTEKGKDVELRCDPISGHTALYWYRQSLGQGLEFLIYFQGNSAPDKSGLPSDRFSAERTGGSVSTLTIQRTQQEDSAVYLCASSLPREKSYNSPLHFGNGTRLTVT.

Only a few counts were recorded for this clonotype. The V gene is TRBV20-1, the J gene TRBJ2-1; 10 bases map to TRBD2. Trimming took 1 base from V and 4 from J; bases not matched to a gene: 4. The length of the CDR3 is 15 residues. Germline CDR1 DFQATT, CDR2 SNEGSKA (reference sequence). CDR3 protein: CSARAHSGGYNEQFF. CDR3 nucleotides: TGCAGTGCTAGAGCCCATAGCGGGGGGTACAATGAGCAGTTCTTC.